This T cell receptor (beta chain) is from a study of monozygotic twins with inflammatory bowel disease. As concerns this clonotype: Its antigen is unidentified.

Overall study findings and caveats: Healthy co-twins showed greater TCRbeta diversity (inverse Simpson) than IBD patients.

Template switching was used to attach UMIs, which incorporated a 6-nucleotide sample barcode. TCRdb derives one entry per CDR3 protein from the 5' RACE reads, leaving out DNA. The data show approximately 400,000 distinct CDR3 sequences, and the top ten clones hold 2.6%. Sequenced sample: blood. The sequence was collected from a human donor with ulcerative colitis or Crohn's disease, or a healthy co-twin of an affected twin (not recorded which).

CDR3 amino acids: CASSPETLAGGLRGELFF. V usage is TRBV12-3 or TRBV12-4 and J usage is TRBJ2-2; the D gene TCRdb calls, TRBD2, cannot be checked with no DNA. The CDR3 spans 18 residues.